Sequencing of this T cell receptor beta chain was carried out in a study of blood T cell repertoires in COVID-19 (TCRdb year 2020). For the wider study: Samples from collaborators originated in the United States, Italy and Spain and spanned both the acute and convalescent phases of COVID-19. The material from the prospective study consisted of cDNA or gDNA derived from T cells, B-cell-depleted T cells, or PBMCs. Deeply sampled blood TCRbeta repertoires from subjects exposed to, actively infected with, or recovered from COVID-19 were included in the dataset. The repertoires were released in a freely available public database meant as a resource for research on the immune response to SARS-CoV-2. Samples were obtained from the ongoing ImmuneRACE study (first 160 participants) and from roughly 1,300 subjects provided by 6 global collaborators. The sample metadata nearly always contained a de-identified subject ID, COVID-19 status, age in years and sex. Where available, HLA class I and class II types were obtained from metadata supplied by the sample provider rather than from assay-based typing.

Overall results and qualifications from the work: Clinical and demographic metadata were provided uncurated, with the amount varying by source and participant.

The collaborating institutions used their own protocols to collect whole blood in K2EDTA tubes. For TCRbeta analysis, collaborator samples were shipped as frozen whole blood, as isolated PBMCs, or as DNA extracted from either sample type. As encoded in the germline V gene, CDR1 is MGHRA while CDR2 is YSYEKL. For this chain, trimming is 5 bases at the V end and 7 bases at the J end, and the number of junction bases without a gene match is 7. Inclusive of the bounding cysteine and phenylalanine, the CDR3 is 14 residues long. Here the CDR3 DNA is all that survives: 42 bases in frame from base 1. TCRbeta CDR3 regions were amplified from genomic DNA by means of the immunoSEQ Assay, a bias-controlled multiplex PCR. The authors processed their data as follows. The number of nucleated cells in each sample was estimated from the amplification of reference gene primers within the assay. To quantify the absolute abundance of each unique TCRbeta CDR3 rearrangement, sequence reads were collapsed and filtered. For each sample, productive Simpson clonality was calculated as the square root of Simpson's diversity index over productive rearrangements. TCRdb holds this immuneACCESS table with in-frame rearrangements only. Some clones are missing; in checked studies, unresolved V genes explain under half, and the rest has no known cause. V, J and clone size derive from that table, while D and trimming were established from the DNA sequence. For this sample there are roughly 300,000 clones; about 82% appear just once. The top ten constitute 1.5% to 2% of the sample.

Notes on this clone: Its cognate antigen has yet to be identified. Per-base qualities were not stored, and no clone one base away is much larger.

Sequenced input: peripheral blood. The chain links TRBV4-1 with TRBJ2-1; 8 nucleotides in the junction match TRBD2. The sequence derives from a woman aged 45 to 65 with acute or convalescent COVID-19. The base sequence is TGCGCCAGCAGCGAAGCGGGAGTTTGGAATGAGCAGTTCTTC. Its protein product is CASSEAGVWNEQFF.